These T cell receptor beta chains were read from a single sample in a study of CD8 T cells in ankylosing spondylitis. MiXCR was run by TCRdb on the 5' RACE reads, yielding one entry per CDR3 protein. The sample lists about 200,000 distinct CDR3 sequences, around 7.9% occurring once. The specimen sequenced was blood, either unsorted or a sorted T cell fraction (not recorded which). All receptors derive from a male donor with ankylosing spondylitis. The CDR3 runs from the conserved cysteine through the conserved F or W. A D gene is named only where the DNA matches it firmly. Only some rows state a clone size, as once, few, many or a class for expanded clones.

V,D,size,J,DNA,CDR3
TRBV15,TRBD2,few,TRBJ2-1,TGTGCCACCAGCAGAGGGACTAGCGGGCTCTACAATGAGCAGTTCTTC,CATSRGTSGLYNEQFF
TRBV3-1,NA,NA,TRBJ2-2,TGTGCCACCAGCCAAGAAATTGCCAGGGCGTTTAACACCGGGGAGCTGTTTTTT,CATSQEIARAFNTGELFF
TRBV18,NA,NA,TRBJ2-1,TGTGCCAGCTCACGCACTTACGGGACCTCCTACAATGAGCAGTTCTTC,CASSRTYGTSYNEQFF
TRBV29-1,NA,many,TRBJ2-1,TGCAGCGTTGGAGGGGTGAGGTACAATGAGCAGTTCTTC,CSVGGVRYNEQFF
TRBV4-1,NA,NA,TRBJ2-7,TGCGCCAGCAGCCAATGGGCCGACACAGGGAATCCCTACGAGCAGTACTTC,CASSQWADTGNPYEQYF
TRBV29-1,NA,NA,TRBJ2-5,TGCAGCGCCGGGGAGCTCGAGACCCAGTACTTC,CSAGELETQYF
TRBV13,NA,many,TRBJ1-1,TGTGCCAGCAGCCCTCTCGGGTCGGCCATGAACACTGAAGCTTTCTTT,CASSPLGSAMNTEAFF
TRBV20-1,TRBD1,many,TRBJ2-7,TGCAGTGCTAGGCACGCTTCCGGGACAGGGCCCTACGAGCAGTACTTC,CSARHASGTGPYEQYF
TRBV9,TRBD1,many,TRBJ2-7,TGTGCCAGCAGCGAGGGACAGGGTTTTCCCTACGAGCAGTACTTC,CASSEGQGFPYEQYF
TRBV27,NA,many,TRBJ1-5,TGTGCCAGCAGTCTTCATCAGCCCCAGCATTTT,CASSLHQPQHF
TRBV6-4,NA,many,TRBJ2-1,TGTGCCAGCAGAATTAACAATGAGCAGTTCTTC,CASRINNEQFF
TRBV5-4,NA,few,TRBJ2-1,TGTGCCAGCAGCTTCCCTATAAACAATGAGCAGTTCTTC,CASSFPINNEQFF
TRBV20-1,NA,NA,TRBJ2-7,TGCAGTGCTAGAGAGGCAGGGGCGGGCAACGAGCAGTACTTC,CSAREAGAGNEQYF
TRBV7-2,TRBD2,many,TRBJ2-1,TGTGCCAGCAGCTTAGCCAGCGGGAAAGGATACAATGAGCAGTTCTTC,CASSLASGKGYNEQFF
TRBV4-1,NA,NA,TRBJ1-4,TGCGCCAGCAGCCAATTAGTGGCGGGCGCACCAACTAATGAAAAACTGTTTTTT,CASSQLVAGAPTNEKLFF
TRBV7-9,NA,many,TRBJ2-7,TGTGCCAGCAGCTTAGTCTCGGGACGGTCCTACGAGCAGTACTTC,CASSLVSGRSYEQYF
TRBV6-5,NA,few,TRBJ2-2,TGTGCCAGCAGTTACTCTTGGAGGAGAATTGCATCCGGGGAGCTGTTTTTT,CASSYSWRRIASGELFF
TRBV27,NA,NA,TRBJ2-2,TGTGCCAGCAGTTTTGGCGGGTCCGGGGAGCTGTTTTTT,CASSFGGSGELFF
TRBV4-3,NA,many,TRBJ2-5,TGCGCCAGCAGCCGCTTAACGGGATCCCAAGAGACCCAGTACTTC,CASSRLTGSQETQYF
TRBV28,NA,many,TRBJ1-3,TGTGCCAGCAGTTTATTCACGGGGGAGGGAAACACCATATATTTT,CASSLFTGEGNTIYF
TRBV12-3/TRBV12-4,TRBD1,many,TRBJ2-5,TGTGCCAGCAGTTGGGACAGGCGGGAGACCCAGTACTTC,CASSWDRRETQYF
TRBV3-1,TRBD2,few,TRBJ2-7,TGTGCCAGCAGTCTAGCGGGGGGTATGACTTGGGAGCAGTACTTC,CASSLAGGMTWEQYF
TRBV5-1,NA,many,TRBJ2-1,TGCGCCAGCAGAGCTCAACAGGGCAATGAGCAGTTCTTC,CASRAQQGNEQFF